This is a list of T cell receptor beta chains from one sample in a study of patients and donors after allogeneic stem cell transplantation. MiXCR, applied by TCRdb to the RT-PCR reads, yields one record per CDR3 protein. The sample records over 200,000 distinct CDR3 sequences, more than 35% being singletons. The specimen sequenced was blood, either unsorted or a sorted T cell fraction (not recorded which). These receptors all come from a human donor who was either an allogeneic HSCT recipient or a stem cell or donor lymphocyte infusion donor (not recorded which). It is not recorded whose cells these are; they may come from a transplant donor. The CDR3 runs from the conserved cysteine through the conserved F or W. Fields, in order: D gene, J gene, V gene, clone size, CDR3 protein, CDR3 DNA. The D gene is left open where the match is weak. Clone size is shown for a subset of rows, as once, few, many or a class of expanded clone.

d_call: NA
j_call: TRBJ2-1
v_call: TRBV20-1
clone_size: many
cdr3_aa: CSAKELRSSYNEQFF
cdr3_nt: TGCAGTGCTAAGGAGCTCCGGAGCTCCTACAATGAGCAGTTCTTC

d_call: NA
j_call: TRBJ2-3
v_call: TRBV5-1
clone_size: NA
cdr3_aa: CASQDRPTDTQYF
cdr3_nt: TGCGCCAGCCAGGACAGACCCACAGATACGCAGTATTTT

d_call: NA
j_call: TRBJ2-7
v_call: TRBV7-9
clone_size: NA
cdr3_aa: CASSESGVSYEQYF
cdr3_nt: TGTGCCAGCAGCGAATCAGGGGTTTCCTACGAGCAGTACTTC

d_call: NA
j_call: TRBJ1-1
v_call: TRBV19
clone_size: NA
cdr3_aa: CASRGSRVDTEAFF
cdr3_nt: TGTGCCAGTAGAGGGTCCAGGGTGGACACTGAAGCTTTCTTT

d_call: NA
j_call: TRBJ2-7
v_call: TRBV20-1
clone_size: NA
cdr3_aa: CSSTPTGSEQYF
cdr3_nt: TGCAGTTCGACCCCTACAGGGAGCGAGCAGTACTTC

d_call: NA
j_call: TRBJ2-1
v_call: TRBV30
clone_size: NA
cdr3_aa: CAYDGTISDEQFF
cdr3_nt: TGTGCCTACGACGGAACGATTAGTGATGAGCAGTTCTTC

d_call: NA
j_call: TRBJ1-2
v_call: TRBV12-3/TRBV12-4
clone_size: NA
cdr3_aa: CASSLIGEPGGYTF
cdr3_nt: TGTGCCAGCAGCCTGATAGGGGAACCCGGTGGCTACACCTTC

d_call: TRBD1
j_call: TRBJ1-2
v_call: TRBV2
clone_size: NA
cdr3_aa: CASSGRGQSYGYTF
cdr3_nt: TGTGCCAGCAGTGGCAGGGGGCAGAGCTATGGCTACACCTTC

d_call: NA
j_call: TRBJ2-2
v_call: TRBV6-5
clone_size: NA
cdr3_aa: CASSPTTAELFF
cdr3_nt: TGTGCCAGCAGCCCGACCACCGCGGAGCTGTTTTTT

d_call: NA
j_call: TRBJ2-2
v_call: TRBV20-1
clone_size: NA
cdr3_aa: CSATAGRQPGELFF
cdr3_nt: TGCAGTGCTACCGCCGGACGACAGCCCGGGGAGCTGTTTTTT

d_call: NA
j_call: TRBJ1-4
v_call: TRBV7-9
clone_size: many
cdr3_aa: CASSGTYNEKLFF
cdr3_nt: TGTGCCAGCAGCGGGACGTACAATGAAAAACTGTTTTTT

d_call: NA
j_call: TRBJ2-1
v_call: TRBV28
clone_size: NA
cdr3_aa: CASSLSFTGYNEQFF
cdr3_nt: TGTGCCAGCAGTTTATCGTTCACGGGCTACAATGAGCAGTTCTTC

d_call: TRBD2
j_call: TRBJ2-2
v_call: TRBV24-1
clone_size: NA
cdr3_aa: CATSGGGNTGELFF
cdr3_nt: TGTGCCACCAGTGGGGGGGGTAACACCGGGGAGCTGTTTTTT

d_call: NA
j_call: TRBJ1-6
v_call: TRBV5-1
clone_size: few
cdr3_aa: CASSLIAESPLHF
cdr3_nt: TGCGCCAGCAGCTTGATAGCCGAATCACCCCTCCACTTT

d_call: TRBD1
j_call: TRBJ1-5
v_call: TRBV12-3/TRBV12-4
clone_size: NA
cdr3_aa: CASRTGGNQPQHF
cdr3_nt: TGTGCCAGCAGGACAGGGGGCAATCAGCCCCAGCATTTT

d_call: TRBD1
j_call: TRBJ1-5
v_call: TRBV10-3
clone_size: NA
cdr3_aa: CAISEGGGGNQPQHF
cdr3_nt: TGTGCCATCAGTGAGGGAGGGGGCGGCAATCAGCCCCAGCATTTT

d_call: TRBD1
j_call: TRBJ2-1
v_call: TRBV12-3/TRBV12-4
clone_size: few
cdr3_aa: CASSFLGGHYNEQFF
cdr3_nt: TGTGCCAGCAGTTTCTTAGGGGGCCACTACAATGAGCAGTTCTTC

d_call: NA
j_call: TRBJ1-2
v_call: TRBV6-6
clone_size: NA
cdr3_aa: CASSYGADGYTF
cdr3_nt: TGTGCCAGCAGTTACGGGGCCGATGGCTACACCTTC

d_call: NA
j_call: TRBJ2-2
v_call: TRBV7-9
clone_size: NA
cdr3_aa: CASSARGNTGELFF
cdr3_nt: TGTGCCAGCAGCGCCAGGGGAAACACCGGGGAGCTGTTTTTT

d_call: NA
j_call: TRBJ2-5
v_call: TRBV10-3
clone_size: NA
cdr3_aa: CAIMLLPQMVQYF
cdr3_nt: TGTGCCATCATGTTACTCCCTCAAATGGTACAGTACTTC

d_call: TRBD1
j_call: TRBJ2-1
v_call: TRBV29-1
clone_size: NA
cdr3_aa: CSVLGTGVNNEQFF
cdr3_nt: TGCAGCGTTCTCGGGACAGGGGTCAACAATGAGCAGTTCTTC

d_call: TRBD1
j_call: TRBJ1-6
v_call: TRBV5-5
clone_size: few
cdr3_aa: CASSFGQVNSPLHF
cdr3_nt: TGTGCCAGCAGCTTCGGACAGGTCAATTCACCCCTCCACTTT

d_call: NA
j_call: TRBJ1-6
v_call: TRBV28
clone_size: NA
cdr3_aa: CASGRGITKSF
cdr3_nt: TGTGCCAGCGGCCGGGGGATAACTAAGAGTTTT

d_call: NA
j_call: TRBJ2-1
v_call: TRBV4-1
clone_size: NA
cdr3_aa: CASSRSSGTTLPYNEQFF
cdr3_nt: TGCGCCAGCAGCCGGTCCTCCGGGACAACGCTGCCCTACAATGAGCAGTTCTTC

d_call: TRBD2
j_call: TRBJ2-5
v_call: TRBV5-1
clone_size: NA
cdr3_aa: CASSPWTSGDGETQYF
cdr3_nt: TGCGCCAGCAGCCCATGGACTAGCGGGGACGGGGAGACCCAGTACTTC

d_call: TRBD1
j_call: TRBJ1-2
v_call: TRBV13
clone_size: NA
cdr3_aa: CASSQIGQGGSGYTF
cdr3_nt: TGTGCCAGCAGCCAGATCGGACAGGGAGGAAGTGGCTACACCTTC

d_call: NA
j_call: TRBJ1-2
v_call: TRBV20-1
clone_size: NA
cdr3_aa: CSASGVGGYTF
cdr3_nt: TGCAGTGCCTCAGGGGTGGGTGGCTACACCTTC

d_call: NA
j_call: TRBJ1-6
v_call: TRBV6-1
clone_size: NA
cdr3_aa: CASSEVEISPLHF
cdr3_nt: TGTGCCAGCAGTGAAGTGGAGATTTCACCCCTCCACTTT